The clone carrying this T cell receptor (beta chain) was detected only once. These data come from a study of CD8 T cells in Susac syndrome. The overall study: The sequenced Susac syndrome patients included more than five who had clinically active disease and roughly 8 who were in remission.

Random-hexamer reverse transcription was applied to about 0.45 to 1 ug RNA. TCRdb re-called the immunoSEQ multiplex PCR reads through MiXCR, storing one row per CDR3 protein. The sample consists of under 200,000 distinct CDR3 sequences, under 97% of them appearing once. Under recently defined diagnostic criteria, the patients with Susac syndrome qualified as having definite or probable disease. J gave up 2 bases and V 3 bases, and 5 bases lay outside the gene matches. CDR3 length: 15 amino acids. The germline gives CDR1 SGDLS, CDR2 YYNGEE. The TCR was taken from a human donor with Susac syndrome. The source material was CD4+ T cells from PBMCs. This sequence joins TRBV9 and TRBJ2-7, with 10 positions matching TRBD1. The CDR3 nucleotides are TGTGCCAGCAGCGGACAGGGGGCGCATACCTACGAGCAGTACTTC. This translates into CASSGQGAHTYEQYF.